The next 9 T cell receptor beta chains were all read from a single sample in a study of PD-1 blockade in classical Hodgkin lymphoma. Every one of the patients relapsed after autologous stem cell transplantation (brentuximab vedotin exposure was variable). Magnetic negative selection was used to purify CD8+ T cells from thawed PBMCs. This table comes from immunoSEQ multiplex PCR, and its TCRdb copy is limited to in-frame clones, with some not included. The data hold 10,000 to 15,000 clones, with more than 60% observed a single time. The specimen comprised CD8+ T cells from blood, sampled at baseline. These receptors all stem from a human donor with classical Hodgkin lymphoma.

In its sample, this clone was seen once. V gene TRBV7-9 combines with J gene TRBJ2-3; 7 bases are a match to TRBD1. Germline V lookup: CDR1 SEHNR, CDR2 FQNEAQ (reference sequence). Losses at the gene ends were 7 bases for V and 1 base for J; bases not matched to a gene: 8. The CDR3 is made up of 15 amino acids. The CDR3 here is CASTSSGTGTDTQYF. CDR3 nucleotides: TGTGCCAGCACCAGCTCCGGGACAGGCACAGATACGCAGTATTTT.

This clone was seen a few times. The chain combines TRBV29-1 with TRBJ1-2; unclear D gene. The CDR3 loop spans 11 amino acids. The germline V gene has CDR1 SQVTM and CDR2 ANQGSEA. CDR3 nucleotides: TGCAGTGATGGCGGATACTATGGCTACACCTTC. It encodes CSDGGYYGYTF.

This clone is medium-sized in the sample. J is TRBJ1-2 and V is TRBV7-3; a weak D match, TRBD1 (6 bases). The V and J ends lost 4 bases and 2 bases respectively, with 11 bases between them. CDR3 length equals 14 residues. Germline lookup yields CDR1 SGHTA and CDR2 FQGTGA. DNA of the CDR3: TGTGCCAGCAGCTCCCCAGGGGAAAACTATGGCTACACCTTC. This encodes CASSSPGENYGYTF.

The rearrangement links TRBV5-4 to TRBJ2-1; tentatively, D is TRBD1 (5 bases). Trimming removed 0 bases at V and 7 bases at J, with 8 bases between. Germline V CDR1 and CDR2: SGHNT, YYREEE (reference sequence). This CDR3 has 13 amino acids. CDR3 DNA: TGTGCCAGCAGCTTGGTCACAGGTAATGAGCAGTTCTTC. Protein sequence: CASSLVTGNEQFF.

V and J are TRBV7-9 and TRBJ2-3, with a possible D match to TRBD2 (5 bases). The germline gives CDR1 SEHNR, CDR2 FQNEAQ (reference sequence). CDR3 length equals 12 residues. Trimming stripped 5 bases from V and 4 bases from J, with 7 bases between. CDR3 coding DNA: TGTGCCAGCAGCCTGAGGGCAGATACGCAGTATTTT. Translated, it gives CASSLRADTQYF.

The CDR3 is CASSLEYQETQYF. In DNA, the CDR3 is TGTGCCAGCAGCTTGGAGTACCAAGAGACCCAGTACTTC. This chain connects TRBV7-7 to TRBJ2-5; D call uncertain. Germline loops: CDR1 SSHAT, CDR2 FNYEAQ (reference sequence). The CDR3 is 13 residues long. V was clipped by 3 bases and J by 0 bases, with 5 bases between them.

This rearrangement joins TRBV25-1 to TRBJ2-7; D perhaps matches TRBD1 (6 bases). The CDR3 is 14 amino acids. Germline V gene data show CDR1 as MGHDK and CDR2 as SYGVNS. Trimming removed 5 bases from V and 2 bases from J, with 13 bases in between. The chain's CDR3 is CASSHRWDTYEQYF. For the CDR3, the DNA is TGTGCCAGCAGTCACCGATGGGACACCTACGAGCAGTACTTC.

The chain carries TRBV5-5 and TRBJ2-7; 7 positions match TRBD2. CDR1 SGHKS and CDR2 YYEKEE come from the germline V gene (reference sequence). V gave up 7 bases and J gave up 4 bases; unmatched junction bases: 5. The CDR3 spans 12 residues. The CDR3 loop is CASPGEGYEQYF. For the CDR3, the DNA is TGTGCCAGCCCCGGGGAGGGGTACGAGCAGTACTTC.

This clone was seen a handful of times. The chain is built from TRBV10-2 and TRBJ1-2; the match to TRBD1 covers 9 bases. With V trimmed by 8 bases and J by 14 bases, 9 bases remained unmatched. CDR1 WSHSY and CDR2 SAAADI come from the germline V gene. The CDR3 loop spans 11 amino acids. CDR3: CASGEGQGGTF. The CDR3 coding sequence is TGCGCCAGCGGCGAGGGACAGGGAGGAACCTTC.